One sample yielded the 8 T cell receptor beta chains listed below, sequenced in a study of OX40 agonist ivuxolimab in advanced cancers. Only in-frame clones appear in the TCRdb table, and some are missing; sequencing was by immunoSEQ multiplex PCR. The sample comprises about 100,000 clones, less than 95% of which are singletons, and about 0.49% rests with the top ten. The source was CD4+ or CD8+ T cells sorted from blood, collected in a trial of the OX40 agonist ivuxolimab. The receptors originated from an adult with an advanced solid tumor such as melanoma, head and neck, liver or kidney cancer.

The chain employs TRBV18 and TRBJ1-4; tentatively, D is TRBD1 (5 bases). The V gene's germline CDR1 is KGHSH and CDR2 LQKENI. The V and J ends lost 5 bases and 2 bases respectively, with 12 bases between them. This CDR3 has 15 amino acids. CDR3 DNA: TGTGCCAGCTCAGGACCGGGACTTACTAATGAAAAACTGTTTTTT. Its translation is CASSGPGLTNEKLFF. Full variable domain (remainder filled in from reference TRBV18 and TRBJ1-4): NAGVMQNPRHLVRRRGQEARLRCSPMKGHSHVYWYRQLPEEGLKFMVYLQKENIIDESGMPKERFSAEFPKEGPSILRIQQVVRGDSAAYFCASSGPGLTNEKLFFGSGTQLSVL.

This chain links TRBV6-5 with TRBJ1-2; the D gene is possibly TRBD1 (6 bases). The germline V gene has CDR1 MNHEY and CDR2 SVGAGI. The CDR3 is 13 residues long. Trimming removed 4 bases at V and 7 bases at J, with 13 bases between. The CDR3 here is CASSSTGSGGYTF. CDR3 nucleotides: TGTGCCAGCAGTTCTACAGGGTCTGGTGGCTACACCTTC.

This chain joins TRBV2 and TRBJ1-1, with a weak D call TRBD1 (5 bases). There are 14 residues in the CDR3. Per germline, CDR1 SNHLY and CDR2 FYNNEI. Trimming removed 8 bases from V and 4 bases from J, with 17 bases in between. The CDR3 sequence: CASFHVGGVTEAFF. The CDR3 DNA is TGTGCCAGCTTCCACGTAGGAGGGGTCACTGAAGCTTTCTTT.

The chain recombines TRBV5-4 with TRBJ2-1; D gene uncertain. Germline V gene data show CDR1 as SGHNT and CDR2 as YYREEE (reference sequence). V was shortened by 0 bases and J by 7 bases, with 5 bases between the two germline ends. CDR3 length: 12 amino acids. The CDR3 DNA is TGTGCCAGCAGCTTGGACGGGAATGAGCAGTTCTTC. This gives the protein CASSLDGNEQFF.

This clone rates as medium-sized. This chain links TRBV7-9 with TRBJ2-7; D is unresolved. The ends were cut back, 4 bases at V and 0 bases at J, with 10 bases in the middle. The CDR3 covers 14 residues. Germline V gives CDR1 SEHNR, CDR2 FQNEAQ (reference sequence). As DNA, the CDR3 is TGTGCCAGCAGCTCCCCCGGGTCCTCCTACGAGCAGTACTTC. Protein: CASSSPGSSYEQYF.

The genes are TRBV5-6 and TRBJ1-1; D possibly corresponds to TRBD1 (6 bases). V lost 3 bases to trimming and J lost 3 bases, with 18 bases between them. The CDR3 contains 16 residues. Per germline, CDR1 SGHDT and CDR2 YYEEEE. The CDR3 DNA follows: TGTGCCAGCAGCTCGACGGGCAGGGGCCGGGACACTGAAGCTTTCTTT. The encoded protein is CASSSTGRGRDTEAFF.

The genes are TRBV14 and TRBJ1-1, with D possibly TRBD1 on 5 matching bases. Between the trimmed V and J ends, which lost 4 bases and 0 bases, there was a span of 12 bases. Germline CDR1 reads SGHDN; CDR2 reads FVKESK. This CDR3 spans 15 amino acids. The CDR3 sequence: CASSRRMGVNTEAFF. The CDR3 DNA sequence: TGTGCCAGCAGCCGGCGGATGGGGGTGAACACTGAAGCTTTCTTT.

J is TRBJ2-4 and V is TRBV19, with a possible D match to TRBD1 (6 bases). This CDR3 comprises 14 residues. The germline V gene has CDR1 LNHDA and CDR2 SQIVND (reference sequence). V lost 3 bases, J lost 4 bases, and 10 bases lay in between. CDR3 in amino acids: CASSIRGVKNIQYF. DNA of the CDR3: TGTGCCAGTAGTATCAGGGGAGTTAAAAACATTCAGTACTTC.